This entry describes one T cell receptor beta chain. The data derive from a study of T cell responses to AZD1222 COVID-19 vaccine. In germline, CDR1 is SQVTM, CDR2 ANQGSEA. V was cut by 7 bases and J by 6 bases, with 13 bases left in between. CDR3 size: 11 residues. Assay: immunoSEQ multiplex PCR; the TCRdb copy retains only in-frame clones and omits some. The sample shows 65,000 to 95,000 clones, about 90% of them seen only once. Sample: peripheral blood, taken on day 0 of MenACWY control vaccination. This sequence joins TRBV29-1 and TRBJ2-7; D gene uncertain. The clonotype originates from an adult in good health. CDR3 sequence (DNA): TGCAGCGGGGGAATTATGGGCGAGCAGTACTTC. Its protein is CSGGIMGEQYF.